Given below is one T cell receptor beta chain in context. Its antigen target is currently unknown. The germline gene is not matched at one end of the junction; a read error may be the cause. This entry is derived from a study of tumor and adjacent non-tumor tissue in lung cancer (dated by TCRdb to about 2018). Background for the entire study: The cohort included more than 9 adenocarcinoma, a couple of squamous cell carcinoma and 1 small cell lung cancer patients. Bulk TCRbeta repertoires were compared between lung tumor tissue and matched distant non-tumor lung tissue obtained from roughly 16 lung cancer patients. Sequencing generated a total of more than 95,000,000 productive TCRbeta reads, averaging roughly 4.2 million reads per sample. For each patient, one tumor sample and one normal lung sample were taken, giving around 30 paired specimens that underwent TCRbeta CDR3 sequencing. The roughly 15 enrolled patients, of whom about 10 were men and 5 were women, were aged about 30 to 80 years and were diagnosed with TNM stage I to III disease.

The CDR3 measures 15 amino acids from cysteine to phenylalanine. Only the CDR3 DNA stays, 45 bases, in frame from base 1. General findings and caveats noted by the study authors: TCR diversity (inverse Simpson) was significantly higher in tumor than in normal lung tissue (roughly 430 vs 170, P = 0.0075, Mann-Whitney U test). Neither the sequencing platform nor unique molecular identifiers are named or mentioned anywhere in the methods. A significantly larger cumulative share of the repertoire was made up by the top 100 clones in normal lung than in tumor tissue. Only approximately 16 patients were included in the cohort, and the need for larger samples and more detailed clinical data was noted by the authors. Because peripheral blood was not sequenced, the blood TCRbeta repertoires of the lung cancer patients in the study went unexamined. Younger patients had significantly higher TCR diversity, and higher tumor TCR diversity was associated with shorter overall and disease-free survival.

Bulk unsorted tissue served as the source for RNA extraction, and RNA quality was assessed using a NanoDrop ND-1000 and an Agilent 2100. Newly diagnosed lung cancer patients without prior chemotherapy who had been admitted for thoracic surgery in China between August and November 2014 were enrolled as donors. Patients who had received previous radiotherapy or chemotherapy, or who had another concurrent cancer, were excluded from the study. Surgical tissue pieces of roughly 1-2.2 cm3 were preserved in RNAlater solution and stored at -80 °C until use. Library preparation was by multiplex PCR. For sequencing, an Illumina HiSeq 2500 was employed. TCRbeta libraries were constructed through three rounds of nested PCR with primers (Table S4) according to protocols modified from ARM-PCR. Before sequencing, PCR products of 200-500 bp were excised from the gel and purified with the QIAquick gel extraction kit. The published analysis was carried out like this. Reads were cleaned with Trimmomatic, merged with FLASH into complete CDR3 sequences, and assigned to V(D)J germline segments with MiTCR. Clonal diversity was computed as the inverse Simpson's index with VDJtools. In-frame sequences without a premature stop codon were defined as productive reads. The public reads were run again by TCRdb, first through fastp at Q25 and then through MiXCR, and only productive beta chains were kept. Identical CDR3 protein sequences are pooled into one entry, listed with their most common genes and DNA. The V and J calls, along with clone size, are taken from TCRdb and not from the paper's own processing. The sample yields more than 120,000 distinct CDR3 sequences; around 67% were counted once. The top ten hold 18% of the sample.

Rearrangement joined TRBV12-3 or TRBV12-4 to TRBJ2-3; matching of 6 bases hints at TRBD2 as the D gene. Sequencing was performed on lung tumor tissue. This TCR was sampled from a man in his sixties with small cell lung cancer. The sequenced DNA is TGTGCCAAGAGTGCTAGTGGGAGGTTGGCAGATGCGCAGTATTTT. Its translation is CAKSASGRLADAQYF.